One and the same sample provided the 30 T cell receptor beta chains below, sequenced in a study of blood T cell repertoires in COVID-19. Sequencing used immunoSEQ multiplex PCR; TCRdb keeps in-frame clones, though not all of them. Of under 200,000 clones detected, roughly 91% appear once; the ten largest clones hold about 2%. Sequencing used peripheral blood. The receptors here all came from a man aged 18 to 29 with acute or convalescent COVID-19.

The rearrangement joins TRBV6-5 to TRBJ2-3; tentatively, D is TRBD2 (6 bases). CDR3 length equals 14 residues. The V end lost 5 bases, the J end lost 9 bases, and 18 bases lay between the germline ends. Germline CDR1 is MNHEY and CDR2 is SVGAGI. In DNA, the CDR3 is TGTGCCAGCAGTCCGGGACTCCAGTTGGGAACGCAGTATTTT. It encodes CASSPGLQLGTQYF.

V and J are TRBV19 and TRBJ2-1; 12 bases line up with TRBD2. The CDR3 extends over 17 amino acids. CDR1 and CDR2 from the germline V gene are LNHDA and SQIVND (reference sequence). J gave up 4 bases and V 5 bases, and 9 bases lay outside the gene matches. The CDR3: CASSLRLAGAVYNEQFF. CDR3 sequence (DNA): TGTGCCAGTAGTTTGCGACTAGCGGGGGCAGTTTACAATGAGCAGTTCTTC.

The rearrangement uses TRBV7-9 and TRBJ1-4; 7 bases align to TRBD1. The V segment lost 5 bases and the J segment 6 bases; nucleotides outside the gene matches: 3. Germline CDR1 reads SEHNR; CDR2 reads FQNEAQ (reference sequence). This CDR3 region has 13 residues. In DNA, the CDR3 is TGTGCCAGCAGCCCGACAGGGTATGAAAAACTGTTTTTT. Encoded protein: CASSPTGYEKLFF. Looking up the rest from reference TRBV7-9 and TRBJ1-4 gives the full variable domain: DTGVSQNPRHKITKRGQNVTFRCDPISEHNRLYWYRQTLGQGPEFLTYFQNEAQLEKSRLLSDRFSAERPKGSFSTLEIQRTEQGDSAMYLCASSPTGYEKLFFGSGTQLSVL.

The chain recombines TRBV19 with TRBJ2-7; 12 positions match TRBD2. This CDR3 comprises 15 residues. Trimming took 3 bases from V and 4 from J; bases not matched to a gene: 4. The V gene's germline CDR1 is LNHDA and CDR2 SQIVND (reference sequence). CDR3 loop: CASSITSGRSYEQYF. CDR3 DNA sequence: TGTGCCAGTAGTATTACTAGCGGGAGGTCTTACGAGCAGTACTTC.

The V gene is TRBV5-6, the J gene TRBJ2-7; a weak D match, TRBD1 (5 bases). Germline CDR1 reads SGHDT; CDR2 reads YYEEEE. There are 14 residues in the CDR3. The V end lost 0 bases, the J end lost 0 bases, and 7 bases lay between the germline ends. The CDR3 loop is CASSLDRISYEQYF. The CDR3, as DNA: TGTGCCAGCAGCTTGGACAGGATCTCCTACGAGCAGTACTTC.

J is TRBJ1-2 and V is TRBV27; D gene ambiguous. Germline values: CDR1 MNHEY, CDR2 SMNVEV (reference sequence). Trimming shortened V by 3 bases and J by 7 bases, and 12 bases separated the two germline ends. The CDR3 length is 13 residues. CDR3 sequence: CASSFAGNRGYTF. CDR3 bases: TGTGCCAGCAGTTTCGCCGGGAATCGTGGCTACACCTTC.

This rearrangement joins TRBV5-6 to TRBJ1-1; the match to TRBD1 covers 7 bases. Germline V gene lookup returns CDR1 SGHDT and CDR2 YYEEEE. V was clipped by 6 bases and J by 1 base; unmatched bases: 6. This CDR3 is built from 14 residues. CDR3 nucleotide sequence: TGTGCCAGCACGGATTGGGACAGGAACACTGAAGCTTTCTTT. Amino acid sequence: CASTDWDRNTEAFF.

The chain has TRBV24-1 and TRBJ1-5; 11 bases are shared with TRBD1. Germline V lookup: CDR1 KGHDR, CDR2 SFDVKD. The CDR3 has 16 residues. With 8 bases clipped from V and 5 bases from J, the junction kept 10 bases outside the gene matches. The CDR3 region is CATTGQGATTHQPQHF. The CDR3 bases are TGTGCCACCACTGGACAGGGGGCGACTACACATCAGCCCCAGCATTTT.

In DNA, the CDR3 is TGTGCCAGCAGCTCGCGGACTCTACTGTACCAAGAGACCCAGTACTTC. Its protein product is CASSSRTLLYQETQYF. The genes are TRBV21-1 and TRBJ2-5; TRBD2, the table's D call, lacks a check against the DNA. TRBV21-1 is listed as a pseudogene. CDR3 length: 16 residues.

The chain is built from TRBV7-6 and TRBJ2-7, with 10 bases fitting TRBD2. The germline gives CDR1 SGHVS, CDR2 FNYEAQ. J gave up 1 base and V 1 base, and 1 base lay outside the gene matches. The CDR3 sequence is 15 residues long. Here the CDR3 reads CASSLEAGGSYEQYF. For the CDR3, the DNA is TGTGCCAGCAGCTTAGAAGCGGGGGGGTCCTACGAGCAGTACTTC.

The chain links TRBV20-1 to TRBJ2-5, with 11 nucleotides matching TRBD2. The CDR3 runs to 16 residues. The V gene's germline CDR1 is DFQATT and CDR2 SNEGSKA (reference sequence). Losses at the gene ends were 3 bases for V and 4 bases for J; bases not matched to a gene: 10. The CDR3 reads CSASGISGREGETQYF. CDR3 nucleotide sequence: TGCAGTGCTAGTGGCATTAGCGGGAGGGAAGGAGAGACCCAGTACTTC.

This chain uses TRBV11-2 with TRBJ1-2; D gene uncertain. Trimming cost V 5 bases and J 3 bases, with 16 bases left between them. The CDR3 runs to 15 residues. Germline V gives CDR1 SGHAT, CDR2 FQNNGV. The CDR3 protein is CASSLRDGPYYGYTF. Written as DNA, the CDR3 is TGTGCCAGCAGCCTCCGAGATGGGCCATACTATGGCTACACCTTC. Drawing the rest from reference TRBV11-2 and TRBJ1-2, the complete variable domain is EAGVAQSPRYKIIEKRQSVAFWCNPISGHATLYWYQQILGQGPKLLIQFQNNGVVDDSQLPKDRFSAERLKGVDSTLKIQPAKLEDSAVYLCASSLRDGPYYGYTFGSGTRLTVV.

V gene TRBV2 combines with J gene TRBJ2-1; 7 bases align to TRBD2. Germline V gene sequence: CDR1 SNHLY, CDR2 FYNNEI. V lost 2 bases, J lost 1 base, and 2 bases stayed unmatched. CDR3 length equals 15 residues. CDR3 sequence (DNA): TGTGCCAGCAGTGAAACTAGCGCATCCTACAATGAGCAGTTCTTC. Its translation is CASSETSASYNEQFF.

The gene calls are TRBV30 and TRBJ1-5; 8 bases are shared with TRBD1. Germline loops: CDR1 GTSNPN, CDR2 SVGIG (reference sequence). The CDR3 covers 14 residues. Trimming cost V 5 bases and J 3 bases; bases outside gene matches: 6. The DNA of the CDR3 is TGTGCCTGGCCGGACAGGGATTACAATCAGCCCCAGCATTTT. Translating it yields CAWPDRDYNQPQHF.

For the CDR3, the DNA is TGTGCCTGGAGACCCGGCGGGGGCTCTGGAAACACCATATATTTT. Amino acid sequence: CAWRPGGGSGNTIYF. The chain uses TRBV30 and TRBJ1-3; weak D call: TRBD1 (5 bases). V was trimmed by 3 bases and J by 0 bases, leaving 12 bases between them. There are 15 residues in the CDR3. Germline loops: CDR1 GTSNPN, CDR2 SVGIG (reference sequence).

The chain has TRBV19 and TRBJ2-7, with 9 positions matching TRBD1. This CDR3 spans 14 amino acids. V dropped 8 bases and J dropped 3; count of bases not matched to a gene: 8. CDR1 and CDR2 from the germline V gene are LNHDA and SQIVND (reference sequence). The CDR3 DNA sequence: TGTGCCAGTCGGTCCGGGACAGGGAGCTACGAGCAGTACTTC. Its protein is CASRSGTGSYEQYF. The full variable domain, its missing parts supplied by reference TRBV19 and TRBJ2-7, is DGGITQSPKYLFRKEGQNVTLSCEQNLNHDAMYWYRQDPGQGLRLIYYSQIVNDFQKGDIAEGYSVSREKKESFPLTVTSAQKNPTAFYLCASRSGTGSYEQYFGPGTRLTVT.

V is TRBV27 and J is TRBJ2-7, with D maybe TRBD2 (6 bases). The CDR3 is made up of 14 amino acids. The ends were cut back, 4 bases at V and 0 bases at J, with 10 bases in the middle. CDR1 is MNHEY, CDR2 SMNVEV, per germline (reference sequence). CDR3: CASSSRGLSYEQYF. CDR3 nucleotides: TGTGCCAGCAGTTCCCGGGGACTCTCCTACGAGCAGTACTTC.

CDR3 loop: CASSEMAAGFTEAFF. The CDR3 region has the DNA TGTGCCAGCAGTGAAATGGCCGCAGGGTTCACTGAAGCTTTCTTT. The chain is built from TRBV6-4 and TRBJ1-1; a possible D gene is TRBD1 (5 bases). CDR1 and CDR2 (germline): MRHNA, SNTAGT. The ends were cut back, 3 bases at V and 4 bases at J, with 15 bases in the middle. This CDR3 spans 15 amino acids.

The chain carries TRBV28 and TRBJ1-4, with a tentative D call TRBD1 (5 bases). The CDR3 has 14 amino acids. CDR1 and CDR2 from the germline V gene are MDHEN and SYDVKM. With 6 bases removed from V and 6 bases from J, the gap between germline ends came to 14 bases. The CDR3 DNA follows: TGTGCCAGCAGCCAAGGGGTTCGGGATGAAAAACTGTTTTTT. The encoded protein is CASSQGVRDEKLFF.

The chain employs TRBV5-5 and TRBJ1-2; 8 bases map to TRBD1. After removal of 4 bases from V and 6 bases from J, the junction contained 2 bases not matched to a gene. Germline assignment: CDR1 SGHKS and CDR2 YYEKEE (reference sequence). The CDR3 spans 12 residues. The CDR3 nucleotides are TGTGCCAGCAGCCAGGGGGCAGATGGCTACACCTTC. This gives the protein CASSQGADGYTF.

The chain uses TRBV3-1 (or the pseudogene TRBV3-2) and TRBJ1-1; D gene uncertain. The CDR3 is made up of 13 amino acids. CDR1 is LGHDT, CDR2 YNNKEL, per germline (reference sequence). The germline V and J ends were trimmed by 3 bases and 0 bases, with 5 bases remaining between them. The CDR3 coding sequence is TGTGCCAGCAGCCAGGCAGTGAACACTGAAGCTTTCTTT. Translating gives CASSQAVNTEAFF.

J is TRBJ1-1 and V is TRBV12-5; no clear D gene. The V gene lost 4 bases and the J gene lost 12 bases, with 18 bases spanning the gap. The CDR3 extends over 13 amino acids. CDR1 and CDR2 from the germline V gene are LGHNT and FRNRAP. The CDR3 region is CASGSESRVKTFF. The CDR3 bases are TGTGCTAGTGGTTCCGAATCCCGCGTAAAGACTTTCTTT. Drawing the rest from reference TRBV12-5 and TRBJ1-1, the complete variable domain is DARVTQTPRHKVTEMGQEVTMRCQPILGHNTVFWYRQTMMQGLELLAYFRNRAPLDDSGMPKDRFSAEMPDATLATLKIQPSEPRDSAVYFCASGSESRVKTFFGQGTRLTVV.

The chain combines TRBV5-1 with TRBJ2-2; D ambiguous. This CDR3 is built from 16 residues. CDR1 and CDR2 from the germline V gene are SGHRS and YFSETQ. The V end was cut by 0 bases, the J end by 1 base, with 10 bases between. The CDR3 loop is CASSLEILQNTGELFF. The CDR3 region has the DNA TGCGCCAGCAGCTTGGAAATATTACAGAACACCGGGGAGCTGTTTTTT.

The rearrangement uses TRBV25-1 and TRBJ2-2; the D gene is possibly TRBD1 (6 bases). V shed 1 base and J shed 0 bases, with 9 bases lying between them. The CDR3 consists of 16 residues. Germline values: CDR1 MGHDK, CDR2 SYGVNS. CDR3 DNA: TGTGCCAGCAGTGAATGGGGGACACCGAACACCGGGGAGCTGTTTTTT. Its protein product is CASSEWGTPNTGELFF.

In this sample, this clone turned up once. The CDR3 sequence: CASSGGAGETQYF. As DNA, the CDR3 is TGTGCCAGCAGTGGGGGGGCTGGGGAGACCCAGTACTTC. This chain connects TRBV5-4 to TRBJ2-5, with a weak D call TRBD2 (7 bases). The length of the CDR3 is 13 residues. CDR1 SGHNT and CDR2 YYREEE come from the germline V gene (reference sequence). Trimming took 5 bases from V and 5 from J, leaving 13 bases between them. The full variable domain, completed using reference TRBV5-4 and TRBJ2-5, is ETGVTQSPTHLIKTRGQQVTLRCSSQSGHNTVSWYQQALGQGPQFIFQYYREEENGRGNFPPRFSGLQFPNYSSELNVNALELDDSALYLCASSGGAGETQYFGPGTRLLVL.

The chain uses TRBV7-2 and TRBJ2-5; possible D gene TRBD2, 6 bases. This CDR3 has 15 residues. Trimming removed 5 bases at V and 3 bases at J, with 16 bases between. Germline loops: CDR1 SGHTA, CDR2 FQGNSA. The CDR3 sequence is CASSESGLLEETQYF. In DNA form, the CDR3 reads TGTGCCAGCAGCGAATCGGGACTTCTCGAAGAGACCCAGTACTTC.

The chain employs TRBV9 and TRBJ1-2; no reliable D call. Germline values: CDR1 SGDLS, CDR2 YYNGEE. Deletions cut 4 bases from V and 1 base from J, with 5 bases between. This CDR3 has 12 residues. DNA of the CDR3: TGTGCCAGCAGCTTCGGTAACTATGGCTACACCTTC. It yields the protein CASSFGNYGYTF.

This chain joins TRBV19 and TRBJ2-7, with TRBD2 identical over 8 bases. Germline values: CDR1 LNHDA, CDR2 SQIVND (reference sequence). J gave up 3 bases and V 5 bases, and 6 bases lay outside the gene matches. The CDR3 contains 14 residues. The CDR3 bases are TGTGCCAGTAGTCTCACTAGCGGACTCTACGAGCAGTACTTC. Translation: CASSLTSGLYEQYF.

The J gene is TRBJ1-4, the V gene TRBV5-1, with D possibly TRBD1 on 5 matching bases. The CDR3 has 17 residues. Trimming shortened V by 3 bases and J by 8 bases, and 23 bases separated the two germline ends. Germline V gives CDR1 SGHRS, CDR2 YFSETQ. The CDR3 region has the DNA TGCGCCAGCAGCTCGCGGGGTGTAGGGGTCGTCACAGAAAAACTGTTTTTT. It yields the protein CASSSRGVGVVTEKLFF.

The CDR3 reads CASSLSFWGQGNTEAFF. CDR3 nucleotide sequence: TGTGCCAGCAGCTTAAGTTTCTGGGGACAGGGTAACACTGAAGCTTTCTTT. V is TRBV7-9 and J is TRBJ1-1; 9 bases agree with TRBD1. The V and J ends lost 2 bases and 2 bases, in that order; junction bases with no gene match: 9. This CDR3 region has 17 residues. Germline CDR1 is SEHNR and CDR2 is FQNEAQ (reference sequence).